This is a list of T cell receptor beta chains from one sample in a study of T cells in Graves' hyperthyroidism and ophthalmopathy. A single record per CDR3 protein comes from TCRdb applying MiXCR to the multiplex PCR reads. The table includes more than 450,000 distinct CDR3 sequences, 12% to 15% detected once. What was sequenced was blood. These receptors were taken from a woman aged 40-49 years with Graves' hyperthyroidism. Each CDR3 is given with its conserved first and last residue. D genes are given only for firm matches.

V gene	J gene	CDR3 length	D gene	CDR3 protein
TRBV2	TRBJ1-2	13	NA	CASSEEGGYGYTF
TRBV7-2	TRBJ1-2	14	NA	CASSLAWRLYGYTF
TRBV3-1	TRBJ1-1	14	NA	CASSQDAFSGGAFF
TRBV9	TRBJ2-7	15	NA	CASSAWGDIFYEQYF
TRBV19	TRBJ1-1	13	NA	CASSIVGLTEAFF
TRBV12-3/TRBV12-4	TRBJ1-2	12	NA	CASSLLRERYTF
TRBV14	TRBJ2-1	14	NA	CASSQQGFYNEQFF
TRBV20-1	TRBJ1-3	14	TRBD1	CSAREGAGGNTIYF
TRBV20-1	TRBJ2-5	13	TRBD2	CSAQGLAGETQYF
TRBV18	TRBJ1-1	14	TRBD1	CASSPESGGTEAFF
TRBV29-1	TRBJ2-5	14	TRBD1	CSVEQPGQQETQYF
TRBV20-1	TRBJ2-3	14	TRBD2	CSAPGTTRTDTQYF
TRBV30	TRBJ2-7	14	TRBD2	CAWSSGAGGYEQYF
TRBV19	TRBJ2-6	15	NA	CASPGPSSGANVLTF
TRBV6-1	TRBJ2-1	14	NA	CASSPPDLRDEQFF
TRBV11-2	TRBJ2-1	15	NA	CASSSSGTFYNEQFF
TRBV30	TRBJ2-7	18	TRBD2	CAWSDGLAGGHLTYEQYF
TRBV29-1	TRBJ2-1	14	TRBD2	CSVESGRAYNEQFF
TRBV7-9	TRBJ2-7	14	NA	CASSQLTGLQEQYF
TRBV7-9	TRBJ2-3	16	NA	CASSLDRFGGTDTQYF
TRBV24-1	TRBJ2-1	17	NA	CATSGGPGRLRNNEQFF
TRBV19	TRBJ1-1	13	TRBD1	CACGTGTFTEAFF
TRBV30	TRBJ2-4	17	TRBD2	CAWSPTSGALAKNIQYF
TRBV6-1	TRBJ1-4	15	TRBD1	CASTDADRGPEKLFF
TRBV6-1	TRBJ1-5	15	TRBD1	CASSDGQGANQPQHF
TRBV12-3/TRBV12-4	TRBJ1-5	16	NA	CASTSRGPNGNQPQHF